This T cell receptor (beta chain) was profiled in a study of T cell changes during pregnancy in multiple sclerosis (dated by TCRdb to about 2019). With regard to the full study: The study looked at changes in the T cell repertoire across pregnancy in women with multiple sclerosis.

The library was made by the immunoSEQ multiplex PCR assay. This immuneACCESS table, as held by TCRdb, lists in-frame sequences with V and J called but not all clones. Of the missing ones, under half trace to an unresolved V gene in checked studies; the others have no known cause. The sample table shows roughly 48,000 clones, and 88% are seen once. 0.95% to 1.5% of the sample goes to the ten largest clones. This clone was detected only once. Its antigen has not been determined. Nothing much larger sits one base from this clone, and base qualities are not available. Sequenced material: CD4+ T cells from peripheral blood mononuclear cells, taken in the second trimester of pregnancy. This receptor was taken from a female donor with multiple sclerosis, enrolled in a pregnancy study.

The CDR3 region: CASSPPGGDYGYTF. The DNA reads as follows: TGTGCCAGCAGTCCCCCTGGGGGGGACTATGGCTACACCTTC. Recombination linked TRBV28 to TRBJ1-2; TRBD1 is a possible D gene, resting on 5 matching bases. V and J lose 5 bases and 3 bases, and a span of 13 bases separates them. From a lookup of the germline V gene, CDR1 and CDR2 are MDHEN and SYDVKM. From cysteine to phenylalanine, the CDR3 is 14 amino acids long. Only CDR3 DNA remains: 42 bases, in frame from the first base.